This TCR beta chain was retrieved from a study of blood T cell repertoires in COVID-19 (TCRdb year 2020). About the investigation overall: Samples covering the acute and convalescent phases of COVID-19 were provided by collaborators in the United States, Italy and Spain. The prospective study material was composed of cDNA or gDNA derived from T cells, B-cell-depleted T cells, or PBMCs. Subjects who had been exposed to COVID-19, were actively infected with it, or had recovered from it provided the deeply sampled blood TCRbeta repertoires that made up the dataset. The repertoires were made available in a free public database intended to serve as a resource for research on the immune response to SARS-CoV-2. Samples were obtained from the ongoing ImmuneRACE study (first 160 participants) and from 1,000 to 1,500 subjects provided by 6 global collaborators. Nearly every sample came with metadata listing a de-identified subject ID, COVID-19 status, age in years and sex. HLA class I and class II types, where available, came from metadata supplied by the sample provider rather than from assay-based typing.

Collaborating institutions collected whole blood in K2EDTA tubes following their own protocols. For TCRbeta analysis, collaborators shipped samples as frozen whole blood, isolated PBMCs, or DNA extracted from either of those sample types. With respect to this clone: It lacks a known antigen. Base qualities are not recorded, but no much larger clone differs from it by a single base.

What the study reported, not specific to this receptor: How much clinical and demographic metadata was included differed by source and by participant, and the metadata was provided uncurated.

The germline V and J ends show losses of 4 bases and 6 bases respectively, and no gene match explains 18 bases of the junction. Including the terminal cysteine and phenylalanine, the CDR3 comprises 17 residues. The entry retains the CDR3 DNA only, 51 bases that are in frame from base 1. Looking up the germline V gene yields CDR1 SGHDT and CDR2 YYEEEE. The immunoSEQ Assay, a bias-controlled multiplex PCR, was used to amplify TCRbeta CDR3 regions from genomic DNA. On the authors' methods: The number of nucleated cells in each sample was estimated from the amplification of reference gene primers within the assay. To quantify the absolute abundance of each unique TCRbeta CDR3 rearrangement, sequence reads were collapsed and filtered. For each sample, productive Simpson clonality was calculated by taking the square root of Simpson's diversity index across productive rearrangements. Drawn from immuneACCESS, this table holds only the in-frame rearrangements with V and J called that TCRdb kept. Clones are partly lost; checked studies trace under half to an unresolved V gene and leave the rest unexplained. Clonal size and the V and J genes are those of that table, whereas D and trimming came from the DNA. This sample is represented by about 160,000 clones; about 81% of them were singletons. Approximately 11% of the sample lies in the top ten.

Material: peripheral blood. The receptor's source is a human donor in a cohort sampled during active COVID-19. Recombination joined TRBV5-6 with TRBJ1-1; TRBD1 matches 7 bases in the middle. The CDR3 region: CASSRQGRQGFGSEAFF. The DNA is TGTGCCAGCAGCCGCCAAGGGCGACAGGGATTTGGTTCTGAAGCTTTCTTT.